The 22 T cell receptor beta chains presented below share a single source sample, sequenced in a study of blood T cells in healthy people across ages. With a J-beta primer mix and a sample-barcoded 5' primer, a second PCR ran about 7 to 12 cycles. MiXCR, applied by TCRdb to the 5' RACE reads, yields one record per CDR3 protein. This table holds 710,000 or so distinct CDR3 sequences, approximately 29% found once. The sample comprised blood. These receptors originate from a woman older than 75 in good health.

This clonotype occurred a few times. Being one base from a much bigger clone, this may be a read error. CDR3 in amino acids: CSARDRSGLAGYEQFF. CDR3 coding DNA: TGCAGTGCTAGAGATAGATCGGGACTAGCGGGCTATGAGCAGTTCTTC. This chain links TRBV20-1 with TRBJ2-1; TRBD2 aligns across 12 bases. There are 16 residues in the CDR3. Germline CDR1 reads DFQATT; CDR2 reads SNEGSKA (reference sequence). Trimming removed 0 bases from V and 8 bases from J; junction bases left unmatched: 8.

This clonotype was counted at least ten times. V is TRBV7-2 and J is TRBJ2-3, with unresolved D. Trimming cost V 0 bases and J 5 bases, with 6 bases left between them. The CDR3 spans 13 residues. Looked up from germline, CDR1 is SGHTA and CDR2 is FQGNSA. The CDR3: CASSLAGLDTQYF. CDR3 coding DNA: TGTGCCAGCAGCTTAGCGGGGTTAGATACGCAGTATTTT.

This clonotype was counted at least ten times. The chain recombines TRBV20-1 with TRBJ2-5; D is perhaps TRBD2 (6 bases). Germline V CDR1 and CDR2: DFQATT, SNEGSKA (reference sequence). The V end lost 5 bases, the J end lost 0 bases, and 13 bases lay between the germline ends. The CDR3 covers 14 residues. CDR3 loop: CSAPTGLHQETQYF. CDR3 sequence (DNA): TGCAGTGCTCCCACGGGACTTCACCAAGAGACCCAGTACTTC.

This clonotype was observed many times. V gene TRBV12-5 combines with J gene TRBJ2-6; D is undetermined. This CDR3 region has 15 residues. Trimming left V 0 bases short and J 2 bases short, with 5 bases between. Per germline, CDR1 LGHNT and CDR2 FRNRAP. The CDR3 is CASGLVTAGANVLTF. DNA of the CDR3: TGTGCTAGTGGTTTGGTTACAGCTGGGGCCAACGTCCTGACTTTC.

Only one count was recorded for this clonotype. The gene calls are TRBV7-9 and TRBJ1-1; TRBD1 matches 9 bases. Germline V lookup: CDR1 SEHNR, CDR2 FQNEAQ (reference sequence). With V trimmed by 1 base and J by 2 bases, 5 bases remained unmatched. This CDR3 is 16 amino acids long. The CDR3 DNA sequence: TGTGCCAGCAGCTTAGACAAGGGACAGGGCAACACTGAAGCTTTCTTT. It is translated as CASSLDKGQGNTEAFF.

On this clonotype: One base away lies a much larger clone, so this may be a sequencing read error. The V and J genes are TRBV6-2 or TRBV6-3 and TRBJ1-6; D is uncertain. The CDR3 spans 13 residues. In germline, CDR1 is MNHEY, CDR2 SVGEGT. The CDR3 coding sequence is TGTGCCGGGAGATTGGACGGGGATTCACCCCCCCACTTT. This sequence encodes CAGRLDGDSPPHF.

The chain is built from TRBV2 and TRBJ2-7; no clear D gene. Trimming shortened V by 7 bases and J by 2 bases, and 9 bases separated the two germline ends. The CDR3 runs 12 residues. The germline V gene has CDR1 SNHLY and CDR2 FYNNEI. CDR3 DNA sequence: TGTGCCAGCAACCTCGACGCCTACGAGCAGTACTTC. It encodes CASNLDAYEQYF.

The chain couples TRBV20-1 to TRBJ2-7; D uncertain. The germline V gene encodes CDR1 DFQATT and CDR2 SNEGSKA (reference sequence). Deletions cut 4 bases from V and 4 bases from J, with 14 bases between. This CDR3 contains 13 residues. This CDR3 reads CSANKGRFYEQYF. The CDR3 DNA is TGCAGTGCTAATAAGGGCCGGTTTTACGAGCAGTACTTC.

This clonotype was found many times. A read error may explain this, as a much larger clone is one base away. The chain recombines TRBV20-1 with TRBJ2-2, with a possible D match to TRBD2 (5 bases). The CDR3 is 13 residues long. Germline lookup yields CDR1 DFQATT and CDR2 SNEGSKA (reference sequence). DNA for the CDR3: TGCAGTGCTAGTAGGTTTAGCGCCGGGGAGCGGTTTTTT. This sequence encodes CSASRFSAGERFF.

The V and J genes are TRBV10-3 and TRBJ1-2, with 7 bases that match TRBD1. The V and J ends lost 2 bases and 0 bases, in that order; junction bases with no gene match: 6. The CDR3 spans 16 residues. Germline V gene data show CDR1 as ENHRY and CDR2 as SYGVKD. CDR3: CAISEGTGETNYGYTF. In DNA form, the CDR3 reads TGTGCCATCAGTGAGGGCACAGGGGAAACTAACTATGGCTACACCTTC.

This clonotype was counted a few times. The V gene is TRBV10-3, the J gene TRBJ2-2, with TRBD1 as a possible D gene (5 bases). The CDR3 length is 15 residues. The V end lost 6 bases, the J end lost 4 bases, and 15 bases lay between the germline ends. Germline V gene sequence: CDR1 ENHRY, CDR2 SYGVKD. CDR3 nucleotide sequence: TGTGCCATCAGCACCCCCGACAGTACCACCGGGGAGCTGTTTTTT. This codes for CAISTPDSTTGELFF.

The chain couples TRBV4-2 to TRBJ2-1, with TRBD2 matching 7 bases. Germline V gene sequence: CDR1 LGHNA, CDR2 YNFKEQ. CDR3 length equals 14 residues. Losses at the gene ends were 1 base for V and 7 bases for J; bases not matched to a gene: 4. CDR3 coding DNA: TGTGCCAGCAGCCAAGGGACTAGTTTGAATGAGCAGTTCTTC. Encoded protein: CASSQGTSLNEQFF.

At least ten counts were recorded for this clonotype. This sequence joins TRBV5-1 and TRBJ2-5; a possible D gene is TRBD2 (6 bases). The CDR3 length is 17 residues. Between the trimmed V and J ends, which lost 0 bases and 2 bases, there was a span of 17 bases. Germline assignment: CDR1 SGHRS and CDR2 YFSETQ. The CDR3 protein is CASSLGVLADGQETQYF. The CDR3 DNA follows: TGCGCCAGCAGCTTGGGGGTTTTAGCGGACGGACAAGAGACCCAGTACTTC.

This clonotype has ten or more counts. V is TRBV7-2 and J is TRBJ2-4; 8 bases align to TRBD2. Germline trimming cut 3 bases from V and 8 bases from J; bases unmatched to any gene: 9. The CDR3 sequence is 15 residues long. Germline-derived CDR1 and CDR2 are SGHTA and FQGNSA. CDR3 sequence (DNA): TGTGCCAGCAGCTTCGACGGGGGGGCCGGGGACATTCAGTACTTC. It yields the protein CASSFDGGAGDIQYF.

A few counts support this clonotype. CDR3 nucleotide sequence: TGCGCCAGCAGCCCTACCGGGACAGGGTGCACTGAGCAGTTCTTC. Translation: CASSPTGTGCTEQFF. The chain has TRBV5-1 and TRBJ2-1; 9 bases agree with TRBD1. Germline assignment: CDR1 SGHRS and CDR2 YFSETQ. V was pared by 4 bases and J by 9 bases, with 11 bases of the junction left unmatched. This CDR3 contains 15 residues.

This clonotype was counted at least ten times. CDR3 protein: CSATGTLANTDTQYF. The CDR3 nucleotides are TGCAGTGCTACGGGCACGCTAGCAAACACAGATACGCAGTATTTT. This chain joins TRBV20-1 and TRBJ2-3; perhaps TRBD2 as D (5 bases). The CDR3 covers 15 residues. CDR1 and CDR2 (germline): DFQATT, SNEGSKA (reference sequence). Deletions cut 4 bases from V and 2 bases from J, with 16 bases between.

The CDR3 region has the DNA TGTGCCAGCGGACAGCCGAACACTGAAGCTTTCTTT. As protein: CASGQPNTEAFF. The chain links TRBV7-3 to TRBJ1-1, with D possibly TRBD1 on 6 matching bases. Germline CDR1 SGHTA, CDR2 FQGTGA. V lost 8 bases and J lost 1, with 8 bases in between. The CDR3 contains 12 residues.

This clonotype was seen ten or more times. The chain couples TRBV4-1 to TRBJ2-7, with D possibly TRBD2 on 5 matching bases. V was cut by 1 base and J by 3 bases, with 19 bases left in between. This CDR3 region has 17 residues. Looked up from germline, CDR1 is MGHRA and CDR2 is YSYEKL. CDR3 in amino acids: CASSQGVPGSDYYEQYF. CDR3 nucleotides: TGCGCCAGCAGCCAAGGGGTGCCGGGATCCGACTACTACGAGCAGTACTTC.

Ten or more counts support this clonotype. This chain links TRBV7-7 with TRBJ2-3; tentatively, D is TRBD2 (5 bases). Trimming removed 4 bases from V and 4 bases from J, with 6 bases in between. Germline V lookup: CDR1 SSHAT, CDR2 FNYEAQ (reference sequence). The length of the CDR3 is 12 residues. The CDR3 protein is CASSSSPDTQYF. CDR3 sequence (DNA): TGTGCCAGCAGCTCTAGCCCAGATACGCAGTATTTT.

This clonotype has a count of ten or more. The rearrangement links TRBV3-1 to TRBJ1-6; the D gene is possibly TRBD1 (5 bases). The V gene lost 4 bases and the J gene lost 3 bases, with 10 bases spanning the gap. The CDR3 contains 15 residues. Per the germline V gene, CDR1 is LGHDT and CDR2 is YNNKEL (reference sequence). CDR3 protein: CASSPDTGYNSPLHF. The CDR3 region has the DNA TGTGCCAGCAGCCCCGACACAGGCTATAATTCACCCCTCCACTTT.

V is TRBV12-3 or TRBV12-4 and J is TRBJ1-1; 7 bases agree with TRBD1. There are 17 residues in the CDR3. V shed 3 bases, J shed 2 bases, and the junction held 12 bases outside the gene matches. CDR3 sequence reads: CASSLVGGYKVNTEAFF. CDR3 nucleotides: TGTGCCAGCAGTTTGGTAGGGGGCTATAAGGTTAACACTGAAGCTTTCTTT.

The count of this clonotype is one. This may come from a read error, since a much larger clone is one base off. The chain carries TRBV7-6 and TRBJ2-3, with D tentatively TRBD1 (6 bases). CDR3 size: 15 residues. CDR1 SGHVS and CDR2 FNYEAQ come from the germline V gene. Here the CDR3 reads CASSPGARGTGTQYF. DNA for the CDR3: TGTGCCAGCAGTCCAGGGGCGAGGGGCACAGGTACGCAGTATTTT.